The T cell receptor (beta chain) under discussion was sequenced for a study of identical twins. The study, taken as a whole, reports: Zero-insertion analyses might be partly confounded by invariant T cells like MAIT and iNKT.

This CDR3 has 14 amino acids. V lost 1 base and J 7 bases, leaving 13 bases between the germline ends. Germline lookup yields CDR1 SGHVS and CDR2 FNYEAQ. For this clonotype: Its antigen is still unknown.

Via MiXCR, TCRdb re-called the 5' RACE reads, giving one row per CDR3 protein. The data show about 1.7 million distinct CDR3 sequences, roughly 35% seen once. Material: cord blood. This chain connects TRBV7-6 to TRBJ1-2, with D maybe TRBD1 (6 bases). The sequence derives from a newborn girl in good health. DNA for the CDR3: TGTGCCAGCAGCTTAGGGCCAGGGGCGGGTGGCTACACCTTC. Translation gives CASSLGPGAGGYTF.